A selection of T cell receptor beta chains follows, all from one sample in a study of CD8+ T cells in alopecia areata. Profiling relied on immunoSEQ multiplex PCR, and the TCRdb table lists in-frame clones only, not all of them. The sample consists of under 95,000 clones, approximately 70% of them appearing once. Sequences were derived from CD8+ T cells sorted from blood, sampled between weeks 43 and 45, from a patient treated with tofacitinib. The receptor source for this set is a human donor with alopecia areata. The CDR3 runs from the conserved cysteine through the conserved F or W. D genes are given only for firm matches. Expanded clones get a size class; other rows say once, few or many, or leave the size out.

V	length	size	D	J	DNA	CDR3
TRBV12-5	12	.	.	TRBJ2-3	TGTGCTAGTGCCTACAACTCGGATACGCAGTATTTT	CASAYNSDTQYF
TRBV27	11	once	.	TRBJ2-1	TGTGCCTCCAAAGGGGGGAATGAGCAGTTCTTC	CASKGGNEQFF
TRBV19	16	.	TRBD1	TRBJ2-1	TGTGCCAGTAGTATAGATCAGGGGGCGTCCTACAATGAGCAGTTCTTC	CASSIDQGASYNEQFF
TRBV29-1	13	.	.	TRBJ1-2	TGCAGCGTTGAGGGGCAGGGCGGCTATGGCTACACCTTC	CSVEGQGGYGYTF
TRBV19	15	.	.	TRBJ1-1	TGTGCCAGTTCGTCCCCACAGAGGGGGAACACTGAAGCTTTCTTT	CASSSPQRGNTEAFF
TRBV9	15	.	TRBD2	TRBJ2-5	TGTGCCAGCAGCGGCGGGACTAGCGGGGAAGAGACCCAGTACTTC	CASSGGTSGEETQYF
TRBV7-6	15	.	TRBD2	TRBJ2-1	TGTGCCAGCAGCTTATACGGCCTAGCGGTCAATGAGCAGTTCTTC	CASSLYGLAVNEQFF
TRBV15	14	once	.	TRBJ2-2	TGTGCCACCAGCAGGTTGACGGACACCGGGGAGCTGTTTTTT	CATSRLTDTGELFF
TRBV29-1	10	.	.	TRBJ1-1	TGCAGCGTTGAAAGTGGAAAAGCTTTCTTT	CSVESGKAFF
TRBV7-9	15	.	.	TRBJ1-2	TGTGCCAGCAGCTTAGCCGGAATACAGGGTTATGGCTACACCTTC	CASSLAGIQGYGYTF
TRBV18	15	.	.	TRBJ2-3	TGTGCCAGCTCACCACGGGTGGCGGAGGAAGATACGCAGTATTTT	CASSPRVAEEDTQYF
TRBV13	16	.	TRBD1	TRBJ1-6	TGTGCCAGCAGCCAGGCCCAACAGGGGACTGGCTCACCCCTCCACTTT	CASSQAQQGTGSPLHF
TRBV14	14	.	.	TRBJ1-1	TGTGCCAGCAGCCAACACACAAAGAACACTGAAGCTTTCTTT	CASSQHTKNTEAFF
TRBV27	16	few	TRBD1	TRBJ1-5	TGTGCCAGCAGTTTATCGAGGGACAGGGAGGATCAGCCCCAGCATTTT	CASSLSRDREDQPQHF
TRBV5-6	19	.	TRBD1	TRBJ1-6	TGTGCCAGCAGCTCCCTTCCTCAAAGGACAGGCTCCTATAATTCACCCCTCCACTTT	CASSSLPQRTGSYNSPLHF
TRBV7-8	13	.	.	TRBJ2-7	TGTGCCAGCAGCCCAAGACAGAATTACGAGCAGTACTTC	CASSPRQNYEQYF
TRBV4-3	15	.	.	TRBJ1-2	TGCGCCAGCAGCCAAGAATGGGGGTCCCTCTATGGCTACACCTTC	CASSQEWGSLYGYTF
TRBV9	12	.	.	TRBJ1-1	TGTGCCAGCAGCGTAGCTAATACTGAAGCTTTCTTT	CASSVANTEAFF
TRBV5-6	16	.	TRBD2	TRBJ2-2	TGTGCCAGCAGCTTGCAACTAGCGGGGTCCACCGGGGAGCTGTTTTTT	CASSLQLAGSTGELFF
TRBV6-5	14	.	.	TRBJ1-5	TGTGCCACCGGCGTTATGGGGGCCGATCAGCCCCAGCATTTT	CATGVMGADQPQHF
TRBV27	14	.	.	TRBJ2-5	TGTGCCAGCAGTGAACAGGGAAAGTGGGAGACCCAGTACTTC	CASSEQGKWETQYF
TRBV12-5	12	.	.	TRBJ1-1	TGTGCTAGTGGTTTGAGGGGGTCTGAAGCTTTCTTT	CASGLRGSEAFF
TRBV5-1	13	.	.	TRBJ1-1	TGCGCCAGCAGCTTGAGGGCTAACACTGAAGCTTTCTTT	CASSLRANTEAFF
TRBV6-5	16	.	.	TRBJ1-4	TGTGCCAGCAGTTACGCCGGGCACAGCCGTCGTGAAAAACTGTTTTTT	CASSYAGHSRREKLFF
TRBV20-1	10	once	.	TRBJ1-2	TGCAGTGCTAAACAGGACGGCTACACCTTC	CSAKQDGYTF